This T cell receptor (beta chain) was observed in a study of vaccination and CD4 T cells after COVID-19. Across the whole study: Convalescent cases comprised under ten mild and one severe, all SARS-CoV-2 positive by nasal swab PCR. Timing of post-vaccine sample collection was a median about 72 days after dose two, with a range of 14 to 241. Convalescent patients gave post-COVID blood a median about 100 days post-diagnosis, range 35 to 161.

On this clonotype itself: The antigen is undetermined.

Treatment of the sample: roughly 11-day PBMC culture with coronavirus spike peptide pools or control peptides (ViraFEST assay). The Oncomine TCR Beta short-read assay generated sequence data from the DNA of cultured CD4+ T cells. The genomic DNA was obtained from cultured CD4+ T cells by extraction with the QIAamp micro DNA kit. A single record per CDR3 protein comes from TCRdb applying MiXCR to the PCR reads. The sample holds 20,000 to 25,000 distinct CDR3 sequences, less than 60% seen once. J was trimmed by 0 bases and V by 3 bases; bases with no gene match: 12. Germline CDR1 reads DFQATT; CDR2 reads SNEGSKA (reference sequence). CDR3 length: 18 amino acids.

Sequenced input: CD4+ T cells from blood, cultured in vitro. The J gene is TRBJ1-5, the V gene TRBV20-1, with 9 bases matching TRBD1. The receptor was isolated from a human donor who had recovered from COVID-19. DNA of the CDR3: TGCAGTGCTAGTAAAGGGACAGGGATCTTTTATAGCAATCAGCCCCAGCATTTT. Translating it yields CSASKGTGIFYSNQPQHF.